This TCR beta chain was obtained from a study of T cells in Graves' hyperthyroidism and ophthalmopathy. Study-level information: Pretreatment peripheral blood was obtained at initial diagnosis. Study outcomes and limitations: Blood also contained most expanded thyroid clonotypes above 0.001.

V gave up 2 bases and J gave up 5 bases; unmatched junction bases: 7. Germline CDR1 and CDR2: DFQATT and SNEGSKA (reference sequence). This CDR3 spans 16 amino acids. This clonotype was picked up many times. Its antigen is still unknown. The source material, RNA transcripts, was used to amplify TCR beta CDR3 regions. The primer set for the first-round RT-PCR of the TCR CDR3 was HTBI. TCRdb reprocessed the multiplex PCR reads with MiXCR, giving one entry per CDR3 protein. The table includes about 740,000 distinct CDR3 sequences, 14% detected once. This TCR was recovered from a woman between 18 and 29 years old with Graves' hyperthyroidism. The chain is built from TRBV20-1 and TRBJ2-5, with TRBD2 matching over 14 bases. The specimen sequenced was blood. The CDR3 DNA follows: TGCAGTGCTAGACCGGGACTAGCGGGAGTGCAGGAGACCCAGTACTTC. This gives the protein CSARPGLAGVQETQYF.